The entry that follows covers one T cell receptor (beta chain) sequence. Its target is unknown. V shed 4 bases, J shed 0 bases, and the junction held 14 bases outside the gene matches. The germline V gene encodes CDR1 SEHNR and CDR2 FQNEAQ (reference sequence). The CDR3 covers 18 residues. This sample is drawn from a study of CD8+ T cells in alopecia areata. Findings and limits, study-wide: Sequenced scalp T cells also include alphabeta T cells resident in normal skin. Elevated clonality characterized lesional scalp relative to normal scalp, particularly in alopecia totalis/universalis.

RNA extraction was followed by reverse transcription into cDNA, which acted as the sequencing template. The method was immunoSEQ multiplex PCR; TCRdb's version includes in-frame clones alone and lacks a portion of them. The data show under 250,000 clones, around three fifths seen once. Cell sorting on a FACSAria was used to separate CD4+ and CD8+ T cells from the PBMCs. The clonotype was recovered from a human donor with alopecia areata. This chain connects TRBV7-9 to TRBJ1-1; 7 nucleotides agree with TRBD1. The input for sequencing was CD4+ T cells sorted from blood, taken at week 0. CDR3 amino acids: CASSWGQTGQTMNTEAFF. As DNA, the CDR3 is TGTGCCAGCAGCTGGGGACAGACGGGACAGACCATGAACACTGAAGCTTTCTTT.